What follows are 13 T cell receptor beta chains derived from one specimen sequenced in a study of T-cell memory formation after mild COVID-19. TCRdb analysed the 5' RACE reads with MiXCR anew, one entry per CDR3 protein. Here the sample spans a few hundred thousand distinct CDR3 sequences, around 17% being singletons. The source material was PBMCs or a T cell subset sorted from them (not recorded which). These receptors all come from a man between 18 and 29 years old who had mild COVID-19 (a few samples of this study predate the infection). Cell type and time point are not known.

This clonotype has more than one count but fewer than ten. V and J are TRBV20-1 and TRBJ2-7; D may correspond to TRBD1 or TRBD2 (5 bases each). Germline V gene data show CDR1 as DFQATT and CDR2 as SNEGSKA (reference sequence). The CDR3 loop spans 11 amino acids. Trimming shortened V by 3 bases and J by 9 bases, and 12 bases separated the two germline ends. The CDR3 region is CSASAGAVQYF. The CDR3 DNA is TGCAGTGCTAGTGCCGGGGCTGTGCAGTACTTC.

The chain links TRBV7-3 to TRBJ2-3; the D call may be TRBD1 or TRBD2 (6 bases each). Germline lookup yields CDR1 SGHTA and CDR2 FQGTGA. This CDR3 comprises 15 residues. Deletions cut 3 bases from V and 0 bases from J, with 10 bases between. As DNA, the CDR3 is TGTGCCAGCAGCTTTACGGGGGCTAGCACAGATACGCAGTATTTT. Protein product: CASSFTGASTDTQYF. Supplemented by reference TRBV7-3 and TRBJ2-3, the full variable domain reads GAGVSQTPSNKVTEKGKYVELRCDPISGHTALYWYRQSLGQGPEFLIYFQGTGAADDSGLPNDRFFAVRPEGSVSTLKIQRTERGDSAVYLCASSFTGASTDTQYFGPGTRLTVL.

In this sample, this clonotype turned up a few times. The chain recombines TRBV6-5 with TRBJ2-6; perhaps D is TRBD1 or TRBD2 (5 bases each). This CDR3 is 16 amino acids long. V gave up 6 bases and J gave up 4 bases, with 16 bases separating them. CDR1 and CDR2 (germline): MNHEY, SVGAGI. CDR3 nucleotides: TGTGCCAGCAGCCGGGGATGGGGGTTCGGGGCCAACGTCCTGACTTTC. Protein sequence: CASSRGWGFGANVLTF.

This clonotype was seen a handful of times. This rearrangement joins TRBV2 to TRBJ2-2; D may be TRBD1 (5 bases). Trimming left V 1 base short and J 5 bases short, with 11 bases between. The CDR3 is made up of 15 amino acids. Germline V gene lookup returns CDR1 SNHLY and CDR2 FYNNEI. CDR3 loop: CASSEGAGRTGELFF. CDR3 in DNA: TGTGCCAGCAGTGAAGGCGCAGGGCGAACCGGGGAGCTGTTTTTT.

This clonotype was found a few times. The chain recombines TRBV2 with TRBJ2-3; 8 bases fit TRBD1. The V and J ends lost 5 bases and 5 bases, in that order; junction bases with no gene match: 6. CDR1 is SNHLY, CDR2 FYNNEI, per germline. CDR3 length: 14 residues. The CDR3 loop is CASSRQGSGDTQYF. CDR3 DNA sequence: TGTGCCAGCAGTAGACAGGGGTCGGGAGATACGCAGTATTTT.

This clonotype was counted a few times. The rearrangement joins TRBV2 to TRBJ2-7; tentative D call: TRBD1 (7 bases). The CDR3 loop spans 18 amino acids. Germline CDR1 SNHLY, CDR2 FYNNEI. The ends were cut back, 3 bases at V and 2 bases at J, with 23 bases in the middle. The CDR3, as DNA: TGTGCCAGCAGTGAGTCTGGGACAGCCGGGGGTTTGACCTACGAGCAGTACTTC. Translated: CASSESGTAGGLTYEQYF.

This rearrangement joins TRBV11-2 to TRBJ2-5; D may be TRBD2 (6 bases). Looked up from germline, CDR1 is SGHAT and CDR2 is FQNNGV. V dropped 4 bases and J dropped 5 bases, with 17 bases sitting between them. There are 15 residues in the CDR3. In nucleotides, the CDR3 is TGTGCCAGCAGCTCCACTCTCTCCGCGGGGGAGACCCAGTACTTC. Translating it yields CASSSTLSAGETQYF.

The chain uses TRBV14 and TRBJ1-1, with no clear D. Deletions cut 0 bases from V and 4 bases from J, with 6 bases between. Germline lookup yields CDR1 SGHDN and CDR2 FVKESK. The CDR3 totals 13 residues. CDR3 protein: CASSQERVTEAFF. In DNA, the CDR3 is TGTGCCAGCAGCCAAGAGAGGGTCACTGAAGCTTTCTTT.

This clonotype was detected only a few times. The CDR3 coding sequence is TGTGCCAGCTCACCACCGGGTTTCGGGGAGCTGTTTTTT. It translates to CASSPPGFGELFF. The genes are TRBV18 and TRBJ2-2, with unresolved D. CDR1 KGHSH and CDR2 LQKENI come from the germline V gene. V lost 0 bases to trimming and J lost 7 bases, with 6 bases between them. The CDR3 extends over 13 amino acids.

This clonotype was recorded a few times. CDR3 bases: TGTGCCAGCAGCTTAAACGGCCCCTATGGCTACACCTTC. Its protein product is CASSLNGPYGYTF. The chain carries TRBV5-6 and TRBJ1-2; D is unresolved. The germline V gene has CDR1 SGHDT and CDR2 YYEEEE. CDR3 size: 13 residues. V was clipped by 2 bases and J by 4 bases, with 9 bases between them.

This clonotype was seen many times. Here the CDR3 reads CASSLLAPKWGEQFF. The CDR3 coding sequence is TGTGCCAGCAGTTTATTGGCGCCCAAATGGGGTGAGCAGTTCTTC. V usage is TRBV27 and J usage is TRBJ2-1; D is undetermined. Trimming stripped 1 base from V and 9 bases from J, with 16 bases between. CDR3 length: 15 residues. Germline V CDR1 and CDR2: MNHEY, SMNVEV (reference sequence).

There are a few counts of this clonotype. This chain links TRBV4-2 with TRBJ1-1; the D gene is possibly TRBD1 (6 bases). Looked up from germline, CDR1 is LGHNA and CDR2 is YNFKEQ. This CDR3 has 14 residues. Trimming shortened V by 3 bases and J by 6 bases, and 14 bases separated the two germline ends. DNA for the CDR3: TGTGCCAGCAGCCAGAAATCAGGGGAGCCTGAAGCTTTCTTT. Protein product: CASSQKSGEPEAFF.

This clonotype was seen just once. This chain joins TRBV27 and TRBJ2-1; TRBD1 or TRBD2 may be the D gene (5 bases each). Trimming removed 8 bases from V and 6 bases from J, with 20 bases in between. The CDR3 totals 15 residues. The germline V gene encodes CDR1 MNHEY and CDR2 SMNVEV (reference sequence). The CDR3 sequence: CASLSTGGGSNEQFF. In nucleotides, the CDR3 is TGTGCCAGCCTGAGCACAGGTGGGGGAAGCAATGAGCAGTTCTTC.